These 2 T cell receptor beta chains came from one sample sequenced in a study of T cell changes during pregnancy in multiple sclerosis. The data were produced by immunoSEQ multiplex PCR, yet TCRdb's version contains in-frame clones alone and is incomplete. The table lists approximately 80,000 clones, 91% of them singletons. The sample in question was PBMCs, obtained in the first trimester of pregnancy. The receptor source for this set is a female donor in good health, serving as a control in a pregnancy study. Some clones in this sample may be carry-over from other donors' samples.

This chain joins TRBV15 and TRBJ2-1, with 14 bases matching TRBD2. The length of the CDR3 is 16 residues. Germline V gene lookup returns CDR1 LNHNV and CDR2 YYDKDF (reference sequence). With V trimmed by 3 bases and J by 6 bases, 4 bases remained unmatched. The DNA of the CDR3 is TGTGCCACCAGCAGCCGACTAGCGGGAGGGTTCAATGAGCAGTTCTTC. This codes for CATSSRLAGGFNEQFF.

This clone showed up just once. The chain employs TRBV6-1 and TRBJ1-5; D is undetermined. This CDR3 contains 15 residues. Trimming left V 4 bases short and J 0 bases short, with 10 bases between. The germline CDR1 and CDR2 sequences are MNHNS and SASEGT. The CDR3 reads CASSATSYSNQPQHF. The CDR3 region has the DNA TGTGCCAGCAGTGCAACAAGTTATAGCAATCAGCCCCAGCATTTT.